Below are 20 T cell receptor beta chains sequenced from a single sample in a study of T cell changes during pregnancy in multiple sclerosis. This table comes from immunoSEQ multiplex PCR, and its TCRdb copy is limited to in-frame clones, with some not included. Found here are about 40,000 clones, just over 90% of them singletons; the top ten hold 1.2%. This specimen consisted of peripheral blood, obtained before pregnancy. The receptors stem from a female donor with multiple sclerosis, enrolled in a pregnancy study.

This rearrangement joins TRBV7-7 to TRBJ2-7, with 7 bases fitting TRBD2. The CDR3 is 15 residues long. Germline lookup yields CDR1 SSHAT and CDR2 FNYEAQ (reference sequence). V lost 5 bases to trimming and J lost 1 base; unmatched junction nucleotides: 8. CDR3 nucleotide sequence: TGTGCCAGCAGCCTCATGGGGGGGAGTTCCTACGAGCAGTACTTC. Its protein is CASSLMGGSSYEQYF.

The chain joins TRBV7-8 to TRBJ1-5; 9 positions agree with TRBD1. The CDR3 length is 19 residues. Germline-derived CDR1 and CDR2 are SGHVS and FQNEAQ. J lost 5 bases, V lost 5 bases, and 19 bases had no gene match. The CDR3 sequence is CASSLDNRGRWLFDQPQHF. In DNA, the CDR3 is TGTGCCAGCAGCCTAGACAACAGGGGGCGATGGCTTTTCGATCAGCCCCAGCATTTT.

V is TRBV7-9 and J is TRBJ2-5; a possible D gene is TRBD1 (7 bases). CDR3 length equals 16 residues. V was cut by 5 bases and J by 5 bases, with 21 bases left in between. Germline V gene data show CDR1 as SEHNR and CDR2 as FQNEAQ (reference sequence). The CDR3 region is CASSPGGAGGVETQYF. For the CDR3, the DNA is TGTGCCAGCAGCCCAGGCGGGGCAGGGGGTGTTGAGACCCAGTACTTC.

V and J are TRBV9 and TRBJ2-2; D might be TRBD1 (5 bases). CDR3 length equals 15 residues. The germline V gene has CDR1 SGDLS and CDR2 YYNGEE. V shed 4 bases and J shed 3 bases, with 13 bases lying between them. The CDR3 region has the DNA TGTGCCAGCAGCTCCCGACAGCCCGACACCGGGGAGCTGTTTTTT. Its translation: CASSSRQPDTGELFF.

This chain links TRBV29-1 with TRBJ1-2, with D possibly being TRBD1 (6 bases). This CDR3 is built from 13 residues. Trimming stripped 6 bases from V and 4 bases from J, with 15 bases between. CDR1 is SQVTM, CDR2 ANQGSEA, per germline. As DNA, the CDR3 is TGCAGCGTCGAGACCAGGGGAATCTATGGCTACACCTTC. Translating it yields CSVETRGIYGYTF.

The chain has TRBV6-1 and TRBJ1-5; TRBD1 agrees at 7 bases. There are 15 residues in the CDR3. V lost 6 bases, J lost 0 bases, and 5 bases stayed unmatched. In germline, CDR1 is MNHNS, CDR2 SASEGT. CDR3 amino acids: CASRGQDSSNQPQHF. CDR3 DNA sequence: TGTGCCAGCAGAGGACAGGACTCTAGCAATCAGCCCCAGCATTTT.

The CDR3 DNA reads TGTGCCAGCTCACCGGGGACAGGGGAGGCCTATGGCTACACCTTC. Its protein product is CASSPGTGEAYGYTF. This chain links TRBV18 with TRBJ1-2, with TRBD1 matching over 10 bases. Unmatched junction bases numbered 5, after V lost 3 bases and J lost 4 bases. CDR1 is KGHSH, CDR2 LQKENI, per germline. The length of the CDR3 is 15 residues. Based on the CDR3 plus reference TRBV18 and TRBJ1-2, the full variable domain is NAGVMQNPRHLVRRRGQEARLRCSPMKGHSHVYWYRQLPEEGLKFMVYLQKENIIDESGMPKERFSAEFPKEGPSILRIQQVVRGDSAAYFCASSPGTGEAYGYTFGSGTRLTVV.

The chain recombines TRBV7-9 with TRBJ1-2; 7 nucleotides align to TRBD1. Germline V gene data show CDR1 as SEHNR and CDR2 as FQNEAQ (reference sequence). This CDR3 is 14 amino acids long. V lost 3 bases and J lost 2; bases outside the gene matches: 3. In nucleotides, the CDR3 is TGTGCCAGCAGCTTGGGACAGAACAACTATGGCTACACCTTC. It yields the protein CASSLGQNNYGYTF.

V gene TRBV6-5 combines with J gene TRBJ2-7; D is ambiguous. Germline V gives CDR1 MNHEY, CDR2 SVGAGI. The V end lost 2 bases, the J end lost 3 bases, and 8 bases lay between the germline ends. This CDR3 contains 13 residues. The CDR3 coding sequence is TGTGCCAGCAGTTACGCGTACAGCTACGAGCAGTACTTC. Translated: CASSYAYSYEQYF.

The chain links TRBV11-2 to TRBJ1-4; TRBD1 matches at 7 bases. This CDR3 is built from 14 residues. J gave up 7 bases and V 4 bases, and 6 bases lay outside the gene matches. Per the germline V gene, CDR1 is SGHAT and CDR2 is FQNNGV. The CDR3 region has the DNA TGTGCCAGCAGCTATACAGGGGAAAGTGAAAAACTGTTTTTT. Its protein product is CASSYTGESEKLFF.

J is TRBJ2-2 and V is TRBV29-1; D perhaps matches TRBD2 (5 bases). Trimming took off 1 base at V and 1 base at J, with 13 bases between the two ends. CDR1 SQVTM and CDR2 ANQGSEA come from the germline V gene. The CDR3 is 16 amino acids. CDR3 sequence: CSVEGVGGLNTGELFF. CDR3 in DNA: TGCAGCGTTGAAGGGGTTGGAGGACTGAACACCGGGGAGCTGTTTTTT.

The chain couples TRBV5-5 to TRBJ1-5; possibly TRBD1 for D (5 bases). Germline CDR1 is SGHKS and CDR2 is YYEKEE (reference sequence). Trimming cost V 0 bases and J 6 bases, with 13 bases left between them. This CDR3 region has 15 residues. DNA for the CDR3: TGTGCCAGCAGCTTGGTTCCAGGGTTAGGTCAGCCCCAGCATTTT. This codes for CASSLVPGLGQPQHF.

V and J are TRBV5-4 and TRBJ1-4, with TRBD1 matching over 10 bases. V lost 3 bases and J lost 4; bases outside the gene matches: 0. Looked up from germline, CDR1 is SGHNT and CDR2 is YYREEE (reference sequence). CDR3 length: 14 amino acids. CDR3 residues: CASSWTGGNEKLFF. Here the CDR3 DNA reads TGTGCCAGCAGCTGGACAGGGGGTAATGAAAAACTGTTTTTT.

This chain uses TRBV6-1 with TRBJ1-2; no clear D gene. The ends were cut back, 0 bases at V and 4 bases at J, with 15 bases in the middle. Germline CDR1 reads MNHNS; CDR2 reads SASEGT. The CDR3 has 16 residues. In DNA form, the CDR3 reads TGTGCCAGCAGTGAAGCAGGAGGGCGCTTCGTCTATGGCTACACCTTC. The encoded protein is CASSEAGGRFVYGYTF.

The V call is TRBV6-6, the J call TRBJ1-5, with D tentatively TRBD1 (5 bases). The germline V gene has CDR1 MNHNY and CDR2 SVGAGI (reference sequence). Trimming took 5 bases from V and 9 from J, leaving 17 bases between them. This CDR3 has 14 residues. The CDR3 protein is CASSLGHSFRPQHF. The CDR3 DNA is TGTGCCAGCAGTCTCGGACATAGCTTTCGGCCCCAGCATTTT.

The gene calls are TRBV9 and TRBJ2-7; a weak D match, TRBD1 (5 bases). Germline loops: CDR1 SGDLS, CDR2 YYNGEE. The V end was cut by 4 bases, the J end by 7 bases, with 15 bases between. CDR3 length equals 13 residues. The CDR3 loop reads CASSPRLRQEQYF. The CDR3 bases are TGTGCCAGCAGCCCAAGACTCCGACAGGAGCAGTACTTC.

This rearrangement joins TRBV19 to TRBJ2-5; TRBD2 is a possible D gene (5 bases). Germline V gene data show CDR1 as LNHDA and CDR2 as SQIVND (reference sequence). V was shortened by 1 base and J by 4 bases, with 16 bases between the two germline ends. The CDR3 totals 16 residues. The DNA for the CDR3 is TGTGCCAGTAGTATAGGAGGGCGCAGTTTTCGAGAGACCCAGTACTTC. Its protein product is CASSIGGRSFRETQYF.

This chain uses TRBV27 with TRBJ1-6; TRBD1 is a possible D gene (5 bases). Germline CDR1 is MNHEY and CDR2 is SMNVEV (reference sequence). Deletions cut 2 bases from V and 2 bases from J, with 7 bases between. The CDR3 is 15 residues long. In nucleotides, the CDR3 is TGTGCCAGCAGTTTACGGGGGGCCTATAATTCACCCCTCCACTTT. Protein sequence: CASSLRGAYNSPLHF.

This chain joins TRBV6-6 and TRBJ1-3; no clear D gene. The germline V and J ends were trimmed by 1 base and 6 bases, with 16 bases remaining between them. The V gene's germline CDR1 is MNHNY and CDR2 SVGAGI (reference sequence). The CDR3 spans 16 residues. The CDR3 region is CASSYLGSRRENTIYF. As DNA, the CDR3 is TGTGCCAGCAGTTACTTAGGAAGTAGACGGGAAAACACCATATATTTT.

This rearrangement joins TRBV9 to TRBJ2-4, with D unresolved. Germline CDR1 and CDR2: SGDLS and YYNGEE. The CDR3 length is 14 residues. Trimming took 5 bases from V and 7 from J, leaving 16 bases between them. This chain's CDR3 is CASSAGSQINIQYF. The CDR3 bases are TGTGCCAGCAGTGCAGGATCCCAAATCAACATTCAGTACTTC.